This TCR beta chain was obtained from a study of CD8 T cells in ankylosing spondylitis. TCRdb reprocessed the 5' RACE reads with MiXCR, giving one entry per CDR3 protein. This table has 200,000 or so distinct CDR3 sequences, over 10% appearing once. This clonotype was counted many times. Its cognate antigen is unknown. Study findings and constraints: Earlier reports found some motif variants in synovial fluid and blood in reactive arthritis.

Sequencing used blood, either unsorted or a sorted T cell fraction (not recorded which). This clonotype was obtained from a female donor with ankylosing spondylitis or in good health (not recorded which).

The CDR3 here is CSASDVAGGNTSTDTQYF. The CDR3 DNA reads as TGCAGTGCTAGTGATGTGGCAGGGGGCAATACTAGCACAGATACGCAGTATTTT. The chain recombines TRBV20-1 with TRBJ2-3, with 8 bases that match TRBD1. Unmatched junction bases numbered 14, after V lost 3 bases and J lost 0 bases. Germline assignment: CDR1 DFQATT and CDR2 SNEGSKA (reference sequence). The CDR3 totals 18 residues.